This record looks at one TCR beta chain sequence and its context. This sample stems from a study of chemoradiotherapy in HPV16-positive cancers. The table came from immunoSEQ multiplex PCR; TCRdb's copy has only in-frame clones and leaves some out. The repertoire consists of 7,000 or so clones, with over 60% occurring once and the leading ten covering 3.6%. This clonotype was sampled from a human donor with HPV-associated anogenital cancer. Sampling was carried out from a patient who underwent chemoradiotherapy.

CDR3 coding DNA: TGTGCCAGCATCAGTGACTCTGGAAACACCATATATTTT. Its protein product is CASISDSGNTIYF. This chain joins TRBV2 and TRBJ1-3; D unresolved. The CDR3 loop spans 13 amino acids. V was clipped by 7 bases and J by 0 bases, with 7 bases between them. Per germline, CDR1 SNHLY and CDR2 FYNNEI.